This T cell receptor beta chain was identified in a study of shared clonotypes between healthy human individuals. Notes on this clone: No antigen is known for it.

Study results and caveats: When naive CD4 clonotypes were compared across a handful of donors, around 4.6% were shared. Limited genetic and exposure-history diversity came from having few donors.

Here immunoSEQ multiplex PCR was the method, and the copy in TCRdb shows in-frame clones only, minus some. The sample includes 2 million to 3 million clones, roughly 93% of them seen just once. The CDR3 consists of 17 residues. CDR1 and CDR2 (germline): LNHNV, YYDKDF (reference sequence). With V trimmed by 3 bases and J by 3 bases, 10 bases remained unmatched. The TCR originated in a man aged 18 to 29 in good health. Some clones in this sample may be carry-over from other donors' samples. The sample consisted of naive CD4+ T cells from PBMCs. Subset noted: CD45RA+ positively selected. The rearrangement links TRBV15 to TRBJ2-7; 11 bases are a match to TRBD1. The CDR3 nucleotides are TGTGCCACCAGCAGTCCGGGACAGGGGGTAAGCAGCTACGAGCAGTACTTC. It specifies CATSSPGQGVSSYEQYF.